Sequencing of this T cell receptor beta chain was carried out in a study of T cell changes during pregnancy in multiple sclerosis. Assay: immunoSEQ multiplex PCR; the TCRdb copy retains only in-frame clones and omits some. The sample contains around 63,000 clones, roughly nine tenths of which appear only once. Germline V gene sequence: CDR1 SQVTM, CDR2 ANQGSEA. There are 12 residues in the CDR3. V trimming: 5 bases; J trimming: 4 bases; junction bases outside the gene matches: 4. This clone was seen only once. The chain is built from TRBV29-1 and TRBJ2-7; 8 bases match TRBD1. The sample in question was peripheral blood, obtained in the third trimester of pregnancy. The receptor comes from a female donor in good health, enrolled as a control in a pregnancy study. This chain's CDR3 is CSVRQGAYEQYF. DNA of the CDR3: TGCAGCGTTCGGCAGGGGGCATACGAGCAGTACTTC.